The rows below give T cell receptor beta chains drawn from one sample of a study of shared clonotypes between healthy human individuals. Clones were read by immunoSEQ multiplex PCR, and TCRdb kept only the in-frame ones, dropping some. The repertoire consists of approximately 940,000 clones, with about 80% occurring once and the leading ten covering about 1.5%. The sequencing sample was made of memory CD4+ T cells sorted from blood. All receptors derive from a young man in good health. Both conserved end residues are part of each CDR3. The order of the fields is V gene, J gene, clone size, D gene, CDR3 DNA, CDR3 protein. A D gene is named only where the DNA matches it firmly. For some rows the clone size is stated as once, few or many, or as a class when expanded; others skip it.

v_gene: TRBV5-4; j_gene: TRBJ2-5; abundance: .; d_gene: .; CDR3nt: TGTGCCAGCAGCTCTGGCCCGAGGGAGACCCAGTACTTC; CDR3aa: CASSSGPRETQYF
v_gene: TRBV28; j_gene: TRBJ1-2; abundance: .; d_gene: TRBD1; CDR3nt: TGTGCCACCACGAGGACAGGGCTTGGCTACACCTTC; CDR3aa: CATTRTGLGYTF
v_gene: TRBV5-1; j_gene: TRBJ2-3; abundance: .; d_gene: TRBD1; CDR3nt: TGCGCCAGCAGCTTGGCGGGACAGCGGGATACGCAGTATTTT; CDR3aa: CASSLAGQRDTQYF
v_gene: TRBV2; j_gene: TRBJ2-5; abundance: .; d_gene: TRBD2; CDR3nt: TGTGCCAGCAACTCAGGACTAGCGTCGGAGACCCAGTACTTC; CDR3aa: CASNSGLASETQYF
v_gene: TRBV18; j_gene: TRBJ2-7; abundance: .; d_gene: .; CDR3nt: TGTGCCTCTCGGGCGGGGTCCTACGAGCAGTACTTC; CDR3aa: CASRAGSYEQYF
v_gene: TRBV10-3; j_gene: TRBJ2-1; abundance: .; d_gene: .; CDR3nt: TGTGCCATCAGTGAGGGCTTAGCTTACAATGAGCAGTTCTTC; CDR3aa: CAISEGLAYNEQFF
v_gene: TRBV19; j_gene: TRBJ2-2; abundance: .; d_gene: .; CDR3nt: TGTGCCAGTAAACGAGCGGACCAGAACACCGGGGAGCTGTTTTTT; CDR3aa: CASKRADQNTGELFF
v_gene: TRBV7-2; j_gene: TRBJ2-7; abundance: .; d_gene: .; CDR3nt: TGTGCCAGCAGCTTAGATTTGGCGGACTCGTCCTACGAGCAGTACTTC; CDR3aa: CASSLDLADSSYEQYF
v_gene: TRBV27; j_gene: TRBJ2-7; abundance: .; d_gene: TRBD2; CDR3nt: TGTGCCAGCAGGTCGGGACTAGCGGGGGACAAGTACTTC; CDR3aa: CASRSGLAGDKYF
v_gene: TRBV2; j_gene: TRBJ2-1; abundance: few; d_gene: TRBD1; CDR3nt: TGTGCCAGCAGTCGGACAGGGTACAATGAGCAGTTCTTC; CDR3aa: CASSRTGYNEQFF
v_gene: TRBV7-6; j_gene: TRBJ2-5; abundance: once; d_gene: .; CDR3nt: TGTGCCAGCAGCTCCCCGTCGTGGAGGGGAGAGACCCAGTACTTC; CDR3aa: CASSSPSWRGETQYF
v_gene: TRBV5-1; j_gene: TRBJ2-2; abundance: .; d_gene: .; CDR3nt: TGCGCCAGCAGCTGGGCTACAAGCACCGGGGAGCTGTTTTTT; CDR3aa: CASSWATSTGELFF
v_gene: TRBV21-1; j_gene: TRBJ2-1; abundance: .; d_gene: .; CDR3nt: TGTGCCAGCACCAAAGGAGACGCCGAGCAGTTCTTC; CDR3aa: CASTKGDAEQFF
v_gene: TRBV19; j_gene: TRBJ2-7; abundance: .; d_gene: .; CDR3nt: TGTGCCAGTAGTAGAGTACAGGGCCACGAGCAGTACTTC; CDR3aa: CASSRVQGHEQYF
v_gene: TRBV2; j_gene: TRBJ1-1; abundance: few; d_gene: .; CDR3nt: TGTGCCAGCAGAGGGGCCGGGAGAACTGAAGCTTTCTTT; CDR3aa: CASRGAGRTEAFF
v_gene: TRBV6-5; j_gene: TRBJ2-3; abundance: .; d_gene: .; CDR3nt: TGTGCCAGCAGTTCAGGTTGGGGGGCCGAGGTGCAGTATTTT; CDR3aa: CASSSGWGAEVQYF
v_gene: TRBV6-5; j_gene: TRBJ2-5; abundance: .; d_gene: TRBD2; CDR3nt: TGTGCCAGCAGGGATTTGGCGGGAGGTAAAGAGACCCAGTACTTC; CDR3aa: CASRDLAGGKETQYF
v_gene: TRBV5-1; j_gene: TRBJ1-6; abundance: .; d_gene: .; CDR3nt: TGCGCCAGCAGCTTGGGGCAGGGGATGTCACCCCTCCACTTT; CDR3aa: CASSLGQGMSPLHF
v_gene: TRBV12-5; j_gene: TRBJ2-1; abundance: .; d_gene: .; CDR3nt: TGTGCTAGTGGCATCTACAATGAGCAGTTCTTC; CDR3aa: CASGIYNEQFF
v_gene: TRBV5-1; j_gene: TRBJ2-1; abundance: .; d_gene: .; CDR3nt: TGCGCCAGCGTAAAAGGTGGTAGCGGATATAACAATGAGCAGTTCTTC; CDR3aa: CASVKGGSGYNNEQFF
v_gene: TRBV5-1; j_gene: TRBJ2-3; abundance: .; d_gene: .; CDR3nt: TGCGCCAGCAGCTCACGATCTAGCACAGATACGCAGTATTTT; CDR3aa: CASSSRSSTDTQYF
v_gene: TRBV5-1; j_gene: TRBJ1-2; abundance: .; d_gene: .; CDR3nt: TGCGCCAGCAGTCTCAGTAACTATGGCTACACCTTC; CDR3aa: CASSLSNYGYTF
v_gene: TRBV7-2; j_gene: TRBJ2-7; abundance: .; d_gene: .; CDR3nt: TGTGCCAGCAGCTTAGTGAGTACCTACGAGCAGTACTTC; CDR3aa: CASSLVSTYEQYF
v_gene: TRBV6-1; j_gene: TRBJ1-1; abundance: .; d_gene: .; CDR3nt: TGTGCCAGCAGTGAGGGCAGGAACACTGAAGCTTTCTTT; CDR3aa: CASSEGRNTEAFF
v_gene: TRBV4-1; j_gene: TRBJ2-1; abundance: many; d_gene: .; CDR3nt: TGCGCCAGCAGCCAAAATTTGGGTGAGCAGTTCTTC; CDR3aa: CASSQNLGEQFF
v_gene: TRBV18; j_gene: TRBJ1-2; abundance: .; d_gene: .; CDR3nt: TGTGCCAGCTCACCGAGAGAGGGGAACTATGGCTACACCTTC; CDR3aa: CASSPREGNYGYTF
v_gene: TRBV29-1; j_gene: TRBJ2-6; abundance: .; d_gene: TRBD1; CDR3nt: TGCAGCGTTGATGGGACAGGGGCAGGGGCCAACGTCCTGACTTTC; CDR3aa: CSVDGTGAGANVLTF
v_gene: TRBV2; j_gene: TRBJ1-5; abundance: .; d_gene: .; CDR3nt: TGTGCCAGTTCAGGGGATAGCAATCAGCCCCAGCATTTT; CDR3aa: CASSGDSNQPQHF
v_gene: TRBV18; j_gene: TRBJ2-7; abundance: .; d_gene: TRBD2; CDR3nt: TGTGCCAGCTCACCGATTTCGGGGGGCTACGAGCAGTACTTC; CDR3aa: CASSPISGGYEQYF
v_gene: TRBV5-1; j_gene: TRBJ1-3; abundance: .; d_gene: .; CDR3nt: TGCGCCAGCAGCTTGGCCGACGGGAACACCATATATTTT; CDR3aa: CASSLADGNTIYF
v_gene: TRBV6-5; j_gene: TRBJ1-1; abundance: .; d_gene: .; CDR3nt: TGTGCCAGCAGGTTGTGGGGGGATAAAGAAGCTTTCTTT; CDR3aa: CASRLWGDKEAFF
v_gene: TRBV5-4; j_gene: TRBJ2-3; abundance: .; d_gene: .; CDR3nt: TGTGCCAGCACCCATGGGGGTAGCACAGATACGCAGTATTTT; CDR3aa: CASTHGGSTDTQYF
v_gene: TRBV6-5; j_gene: TRBJ1-5; abundance: .; d_gene: .; CDR3nt: TGTGCCAGCACCTTGGACTACAATCAGCCCCAGCATTTT; CDR3aa: CASTLDYNQPQHF
v_gene: TRBV30; j_gene: TRBJ1-1; abundance: .; d_gene: TRBD1; CDR3nt: TGTGCCTGGAGTTTGGCGTCAGGGGGGAACACTGAAGCTTTCTTT; CDR3aa: CAWSLASGGNTEAFF
v_gene: TRBV28; j_gene: TRBJ1-2; abundance: .; d_gene: .; CDR3nt: TGTGCCAGCAGTAGATCCCAAGCGAGGGGGGGTTATGGCTACACCTTC; CDR3aa: CASSRSQARGGYGYTF
v_gene: TRBV19; j_gene: TRBJ1-2; abundance: .; d_gene: .; CDR3nt: TGTGCCAGTAGTGCGGACAGTGCTGTCTATGGCTACACCTTC; CDR3aa: CASSADSAVYGYTF
v_gene: TRBV4-3; j_gene: TRBJ1-1; abundance: .; d_gene: .; CDR3nt: TGCGCCAGCAGCCAGTTCCTAATCGGGAACACTGAAGCTTTCTTT; CDR3aa: CASSQFLIGNTEAFF
v_gene: TRBV19; j_gene: TRBJ1-6; abundance: .; d_gene: TRBD1; CDR3nt: TGTGCCAGTAGTTCCGACAGGGGCAGCCACTTT; CDR3aa: CASSSDRGSHF
v_gene: TRBV10-3; j_gene: TRBJ1-1; abundance: .; d_gene: .; CDR3nt: TGTGCCATCAGTGACGGGGGTAGCACTGAAGCTTTCTTT; CDR3aa: CAISDGGSTEAFF
v_gene: TRBV10-1; j_gene: TRBJ2-1; abundance: few; d_gene: .; CDR3nt: TGCGCCAGCAGTGCCGGAGGGAGTATTGGCAATGAGCAGTTCTTC; CDR3aa: CASSAGGSIGNEQFF